Reported below is one T cell receptor beta chain. Germline CDR1 reads LGHNT; CDR2 reads FRNRAP. The CDR3 spans 14 residues. V lost 1 base to trimming and J lost 5 bases; unmatched junction nucleotides: 4. This specimen comes from a study of PD-L1 blockade in urothelial cancer. The time point was: pretreatment peripheral blood. The protocol was immunoSEQ multiplex PCR, while the TCRdb copy is restricted to in-frame clones and leaves out a portion. The repertoire holds tens of thousands of clones, roughly four fifths seen once, with more than 1.5% in the top ten. Sample: PBMCs, taken around atezolizumab (anti-PD-L1) treatment. The chain is built from TRBV12-5 and TRBJ2-7; 8 bases align to TRBD1. The origin of this receptor is a man in his 70s with urothelial cancer. The CDR3 bases are TGTGCTAGTGGTTTGGACAGGGGGTTCGACGAGCAGTACTTC. Its translation is CASGLDRGFDEQYF.